One and the same sample provided the 30 T cell receptor beta chains below, sequenced in a study of blood T cells in healthy people across ages. A second PCR, run for about 7 to 11 cycles, used a sample-barcoded 5' primer plus a J-beta primer mix. TCRdb re-derived calls from the 5' RACE reads in MiXCR, one entry per CDR3 protein. The repertoire consists of around 710,000 distinct CDR3 sequences, with roughly 41% occurring once and the leading ten covering around 20%. The sequencing input was blood. The receptors here all came from an older woman in good health.

CDR3 sequence reads: CASSLYQLAGEADTQYF. CDR3 bases: TGTGCCAGCAGTCTATACCAGCTAGCGGGGGAGGCAGATACGCAGTATTTT. The chain employs TRBV27 and TRBJ2-3, with 10 positions matching TRBD2. J lost 4 bases, V lost 5 bases, and 12 bases had no gene match. This CDR3 contains 17 residues. Germline lookup yields CDR1 MNHEY and CDR2 SMNVEV (reference sequence).

Here the CDR3 DNA reads TGTGCCAGCAGCTTACATGCGCGGGATGGGAATGAGCAGTTCTTC. This translates into CASSLHARDGNEQFF. V is TRBV7-2 and J is TRBJ2-1, with D possibly being TRBD2 (6 bases). V was trimmed by 2 bases and J by 7 bases, leaving 15 bases between them. CDR1 and CDR2 (germline): SGHTA, FQGNSA. The length of the CDR3 is 15 residues.

This clonotype was counted many times. The chain combines TRBV7-2 with TRBJ2-5; the D gene is possibly TRBD2 (5 bases). Per the germline V gene, CDR1 is SGHTA and CDR2 is FQGNSA. This CDR3 comprises 14 residues. The V end was cut by 7 bases, the J end by 2 bases, with 14 bases between. CDR3 bases: TGTGCCAGCAAGCGGTCCTCCCCTCAAGAGACCCAGTACTTC. Protein product: CASKRSSPQETQYF. Based on the CDR3 plus reference TRBV7-2 and TRBJ2-5, the full variable domain is GAGVSQSPSNKVTEKGKDVELRCDPISGHTALYWYRQSLGQGLEFLIYFQGNSAPDKSGLPSDRFSAERTGGSVSTLTIQRTQQEDSAVYLCASKRSSPQETQYFGPGTRLLVL.

This clonotype was detected only a few times. The chain carries TRBV7-3 and TRBJ2-3, with 12 positions matching TRBD2. The V segment lost 4 bases and the J segment 4 bases; nucleotides outside the gene matches: 12. The CDR3 has 18 amino acids. CDR1 is SGHTA, CDR2 FQGTGA, per germline. The CDR3 bases are TGTGCCAGCAGCTATGCGGCTAGCGGGGGGGCCAAGGCAGATACGCAGTATTTT. Residues: CASSYAASGGAKADTQYF.

In the case of this clonotype: A much larger clone sits a single nucleotide away, making a read error possible. The chain combines TRBV7-2 with TRBJ2-5, with D maybe TRBD2 (6 bases). The CDR3 is made up of 15 amino acids. Trimming shortened V by 5 bases and J by 11 bases, and 24 bases separated the two germline ends. From germline, CDR1 is SGHTA and CDR2 FQGNSA. The CDR3 protein is CASSTRLGPLLEQYF. The CDR3 region has the DNA TGTGCCAGCAGCACACGACTAGGGCCCCTGCTTGAGCAGTACTTC.

This rearrangement joins TRBV9 to TRBJ2-4; weak D call: TRBD2 (7 bases). This CDR3 has 16 amino acids. Deletions cut 3 bases from V and 0 bases from J, with 13 bases between. From germline, CDR1 is SGDLS and CDR2 YYNGEE. In nucleotides, the CDR3 is TGTGCCAGCAGCGAACAGGGAGGGATAGCCAAAAACATTCAGTACTTC. Its protein product is CASSEQGGIAKNIQYF. Filled out from reference TRBV9 and TRBJ2-4, the complete variable domain reads DSGVTQTPKHLITATGQRVTLRCSPRSGDLSVYWYQQSLDQGLQFLIQYYNGEERAKGNILERFSAQQFPDLHSELNLSSLELGDSALYFCASSEQGGIAKNIQYFGAGTRLSVL.

The DNA of the CDR3 is TGCAGTGCACCCGGGACTAGCTACTACGAGCAGTACTTC. Its protein is CSAPGTSYYEQYF. J is TRBJ2-7 and V is TRBV20-1, with 9 bases identical to TRBD2. Germline CDR1 is DFQATT and CDR2 is SNEGSKA (reference sequence). The ends lost 6 bases at V and 3 bases at J; junction bases unmatched: 6. This CDR3 has 13 amino acids.

V is TRBV11-3 and J is TRBJ2-7; 7 bases line up with TRBD1. The CDR3 is 17 residues long. The junction had 14 bases not matched to a gene; V was cut back by 5 bases and J by 1 base. Germline CDR1 and CDR2: SGHNT and YENEEA. This CDR3 is CASSARDREYWSYEQYF. For the CDR3, the DNA is TGTGCCAGCAGCGCACGTGACAGGGAGTATTGGTCCTACGAGCAGTACTTC.

The chain joins TRBV7-2 to TRBJ2-7, with D hard to call. The CDR3 spans 13 residues. V was clipped by 5 bases and J by 0 bases, with 8 bases between them. Germline V lookup: CDR1 SGHTA, CDR2 FQGNSA. In DNA, the CDR3 is TGTGCCAGCAGCATAGAGCGCTCCTACGAGCAGTACTTC. Protein product: CASSIERSYEQYF. Together with reference TRBV7-2 and TRBJ2-7, the CDR3 gives the full variable domain: GAGVSQSPSNKVTEKGKDVELRCDPISGHTALYWYRQSLGQGLEFLIYFQGNSAPDKSGLPSDRFSAERTGGSVSTLTIQRTQQEDSAVYLCASSIERSYEQYFGPGTRLTVT.

DNA of the CDR3: TGCGCCAGCAGCCCCCAACGACCGGGACAGGGTCAAGAGACCCAGTACTTC. Its translation: CASSPQRPGQGQETQYF. The chain uses TRBV5-1 and TRBJ2-5; TRBD1 aligns across 9 bases. V lost 4 bases to trimming and J lost 2 bases; unmatched junction nucleotides: 12. The CDR3 has 17 residues. Germline V gene sequence: CDR1 SGHRS, CDR2 YFSETQ.

In this sample, this clonotype turned up a few times. The rearrangement links TRBV12-3 or TRBV12-4 to TRBJ2-5; 11 bases align to TRBD1. Trimming took 10 bases from V and 6 from J; bases not matched to a gene: 10. There are 14 residues in the CDR3. CDR3 coding DNA: TGTGCCATAAACCACGGGACAGGGGGACAGACCCAGTACTTC. It is translated as CAINHGTGGQTQYF.

The V gene is TRBV12-3 or TRBV12-4, the J gene TRBJ1-1; maybe TRBD1 (5 bases). Trimming left V 5 bases short and J 4 bases short, with 17 bases between. This CDR3 has 15 residues. CDR3 bases: TGTGCCAGCAGTGAAGCGGGACTCGGAAGCACTGAAGCTTTCTTT. It yields the protein CASSEAGLGSTEAFF.

V and J are TRBV4-2 and TRBJ1-2; D is unresolved. Germline CDR1 reads LGHNA; CDR2 reads YNFKEQ. CDR3 length: 15 residues. Trimming left V 3 bases short and J 1 base short, with 12 bases between. The CDR3 sequence: CASSHGQEVNYGYTF. CDR3 DNA sequence: TGTGCCAGCAGCCATGGTCAGGAAGTTAACTATGGCTACACCTTC.

This chain joins TRBV20-1 and TRBJ2-5; 8 bases map to TRBD2. V lost 4 bases and J lost 2; bases outside the gene matches: 15. The germline CDR1 and CDR2 sequences are DFQATT and SNEGSKA (reference sequence). The CDR3 totals 17 residues. CDR3 loop: CSATGVSSGSRQETQYF. CDR3 bases: TGCAGTGCTACCGGAGTAAGCAGCGGGAGTCGGCAAGAGACCCAGTACTTC.

CDR3 residues: CSASGGRAVDEQFF. The DNA for the CDR3 is TGCAGTGCTAGCGGCGGGAGGGCCGTAGATGAGCAGTTCTTC. The chain couples TRBV20-1 to TRBJ2-1, with 9 bases identical to TRBD2. Unmatched junction bases numbered 8, after V lost 3 bases and J lost 8 bases. Germline assignment: CDR1 DFQATT and CDR2 SNEGSKA (reference sequence). There are 14 residues in the CDR3.

This clonotype appeared many times. V is TRBV12-3 or TRBV12-4 and J is TRBJ2-7; 7 bases map to TRBD2. CDR3 length: 15 amino acids. After removal of 4 bases from V and 1 base from J, the junction contained 7 bases not matched to a gene. The CDR3 DNA reads as TGTGCCAGCAGTTCCCGGGACTACCCTTCCTACGAGCAGTACTTC. This sequence encodes CASSSRDYPSYEQYF.

This clonotype was seen a handful of times. The chain links TRBV9 to TRBJ2-5; D may be TRBD1 (5 bases). Trimming left V 0 bases short and J 4 bases short, with 10 bases between. The CDR3 spans 14 residues. Germline V gene sequence: CDR1 SGDLS, CDR2 YYNGEE. CDR3 nucleotides: TGTGCCAGCAGCGTAGGTCTAGGGGCAGAGACCCAGTACTTC. Amino acid sequence: CASSVGLGAETQYF.

This chain links TRBV6-2 or TRBV6-3 with TRBJ2-7; D is possibly TRBD1 (6 bases). V was cut by 2 bases and J by 7 bases, with 21 bases left in between. Per germline, CDR1 MNHEY and CDR2 SVGEGT. CDR3 length equals 16 residues. The CDR3 region is CASSYATGSPPVEQYF. Written as DNA, the CDR3 is TGTGCCAGCAGTTACGCCACAGGGTCCCCCCCCGTGGAGCAGTACTTC.

This clonotype was seen more than once but under ten times. This sequence joins TRBV5-1 and TRBJ1-4, with a possible D match to TRBD1 (5 bases). The germline CDR1 and CDR2 sequences are SGHRS and YFSETQ. V lost 7 bases to trimming and J lost 0 bases, with 13 bases between them. This CDR3 has 15 residues. CDR3 region: CASSRGGATNEKLFF. The CDR3 nucleotides are TGCGCCAGCTCCCGGGGGGGGGCAACTAATGAAAAACTGTTTTTT.

This clonotype was found many times. V usage is TRBV5-1 and J usage is TRBJ2-7; D gene ambiguous. Germline V gene sequence: CDR1 SGHRS, CDR2 YFSETQ. The CDR3 is 14 amino acids. Trimming shortened V by 3 bases and J by 1 base, and 11 bases separated the two germline ends. CDR3 sequence reads: CASSSQTRSYEQYF. In DNA form, the CDR3 reads TGCGCCAGCAGCTCCCAGACAAGATCCTACGAGCAGTACTTC.

This clonotype was seen only a few times. V gene TRBV12-3 or TRBV12-4 combines with J gene TRBJ2-3, with D perhaps TRBD2 (6 bases). The CDR3 totals 18 residues. V lost 3 bases and J lost 5, with 24 bases in between. CDR3 amino acids: CASSFASRGSGRGDTQYF. In nucleotides, the CDR3 is TGTGCCAGCAGTTTTGCCTCCCGGGGTAGCGGCCGGGGAGATACGCAGTATTTT.

A note on this clonotype: A clone one base away is much larger, so this may be a read error. The CDR3 is CACSTQGDEQYF. DNA of the CDR3: TGTGCCTGCAGTACCCAGGGTGACGAGCAGTACTTC. V is TRBV12-3 or TRBV12-4 and J is TRBJ2-4; a possible D gene is TRBD1 (5 bases). The DNA end lines up better with TRBJ2-7; the J call may be wrong. The CDR3 has 12 residues.

In this sample, this clonotype turned up a few times. CDR3 nucleotides: TGTGCCAGCAGCCCCGGGACGGTGAACGGTGAAGCTTTCTTT. This translates into CASSPGTVNGEAFF. The V and J genes are TRBV7-3 and TRBJ1-1; a possible D gene is TRBD1 (5 bases). CDR3 length: 14 residues. CDR1 and CDR2 (germline): SGHTA, FQGTGA. V was shortened by 5 bases and J by 7 bases, with 17 bases between the two germline ends.

This clonotype was found a few times. The DNA for the CDR3 is TGTGCCAGCAGTGGCGACAGGACCTCCTACGAGCAGTACTTC. Translation: CASSGDRTSYEQYF. The chain employs TRBV12-3 or TRBV12-4 and TRBJ2-7; perhaps TRBD1 as D (6 bases). The CDR3 length is 14 residues. The V end lost 5 bases, the J end lost 0 bases, and 11 bases lay between the germline ends.

This clonotype came up a few times. The genes are TRBV7-9 and TRBJ2-1; D gene unclear. The germline V gene encodes CDR1 SEHNR and CDR2 FQNEAQ (reference sequence). The CDR3 runs 13 residues. V gave up 5 bases and J gave up 5 bases, with 10 bases separating them. CDR3 loop: CASSLRIDNEQFF. The DNA of the CDR3 is TGTGCCAGCAGCCTCAGGATAGACAATGAGCAGTTCTTC.

The chain carries TRBV7-2 and TRBJ2-1, with TRBD2 as a possible D gene (6 bases). This CDR3 region has 14 residues. V was trimmed by 5 bases and J by 7 bases, leaving 15 bases between them. The germline V gene has CDR1 SGHTA and CDR2 FQGNSA. The CDR3 spells CASSAVGGWNEQFF. Here the CDR3 DNA reads TGTGCCAGCAGCGCCGTCGGGGGTTGGAATGAGCAGTTCTTC.

The chain employs TRBV18 and TRBJ2-2, with a tentative D call TRBD1 (6 bases). The germline V gene has CDR1 KGHSH and CDR2 LQKENI. The CDR3 is made up of 14 amino acids. V was pared by 6 bases and J by 4 bases, with 12 bases between. The CDR3 coding sequence is TGTGCCAGCTCGGTGGACAGTACCACCGGGGAGCTGTTTTTT. This gives the protein CASSVDSTTGELFF.

This clonotype has only a few counts. This sequence joins TRBV13 and TRBJ2-5; 10 nucleotides agree with TRBD2. V gave up 3 bases and J gave up 4 bases; unmatched junction bases: 11. This CDR3 has 17 residues. CDR1 is PRHDT, CDR2 FYEKMQ, per germline (reference sequence). This CDR3 is CASSFKLQAGGVETQYF. CDR3 bases: TGTGCCAGCAGCTTTAAGTTACAAGCGGGAGGGGTAGAGACCCAGTACTTC.

The V and J genes are TRBV29-1 and TRBJ2-7; 10 bases agree with TRBD1. In germline, CDR1 is SQVTM, CDR2 ANQGSEA. The CDR3 spans 13 residues. V shed 3 bases, J shed 4 bases, and the junction held 3 bases outside the gene matches. CDR3 in amino acids: CSVEEDRGYEQYF. The CDR3 DNA reads TGCAGCGTTGAGGAGGACAGGGGGTACGAGCAGTACTTC.

V usage is TRBV27 and J usage is TRBJ2-7; a possible D gene is TRBD1 (6 bases). The CDR3 length is 18 residues. V was pared by 3 bases and J by 3 bases, with 24 bases between. CDR1 and CDR2 (germline): MNHEY, SMNVEV (reference sequence). The CDR3 nucleotides are TGTGCCAGCAGTTTCTCGGGACACCCCCCAAACGAACTCTACGAGCAGTACTTC. Its translation: CASSFSGHPPNELYEQYF.